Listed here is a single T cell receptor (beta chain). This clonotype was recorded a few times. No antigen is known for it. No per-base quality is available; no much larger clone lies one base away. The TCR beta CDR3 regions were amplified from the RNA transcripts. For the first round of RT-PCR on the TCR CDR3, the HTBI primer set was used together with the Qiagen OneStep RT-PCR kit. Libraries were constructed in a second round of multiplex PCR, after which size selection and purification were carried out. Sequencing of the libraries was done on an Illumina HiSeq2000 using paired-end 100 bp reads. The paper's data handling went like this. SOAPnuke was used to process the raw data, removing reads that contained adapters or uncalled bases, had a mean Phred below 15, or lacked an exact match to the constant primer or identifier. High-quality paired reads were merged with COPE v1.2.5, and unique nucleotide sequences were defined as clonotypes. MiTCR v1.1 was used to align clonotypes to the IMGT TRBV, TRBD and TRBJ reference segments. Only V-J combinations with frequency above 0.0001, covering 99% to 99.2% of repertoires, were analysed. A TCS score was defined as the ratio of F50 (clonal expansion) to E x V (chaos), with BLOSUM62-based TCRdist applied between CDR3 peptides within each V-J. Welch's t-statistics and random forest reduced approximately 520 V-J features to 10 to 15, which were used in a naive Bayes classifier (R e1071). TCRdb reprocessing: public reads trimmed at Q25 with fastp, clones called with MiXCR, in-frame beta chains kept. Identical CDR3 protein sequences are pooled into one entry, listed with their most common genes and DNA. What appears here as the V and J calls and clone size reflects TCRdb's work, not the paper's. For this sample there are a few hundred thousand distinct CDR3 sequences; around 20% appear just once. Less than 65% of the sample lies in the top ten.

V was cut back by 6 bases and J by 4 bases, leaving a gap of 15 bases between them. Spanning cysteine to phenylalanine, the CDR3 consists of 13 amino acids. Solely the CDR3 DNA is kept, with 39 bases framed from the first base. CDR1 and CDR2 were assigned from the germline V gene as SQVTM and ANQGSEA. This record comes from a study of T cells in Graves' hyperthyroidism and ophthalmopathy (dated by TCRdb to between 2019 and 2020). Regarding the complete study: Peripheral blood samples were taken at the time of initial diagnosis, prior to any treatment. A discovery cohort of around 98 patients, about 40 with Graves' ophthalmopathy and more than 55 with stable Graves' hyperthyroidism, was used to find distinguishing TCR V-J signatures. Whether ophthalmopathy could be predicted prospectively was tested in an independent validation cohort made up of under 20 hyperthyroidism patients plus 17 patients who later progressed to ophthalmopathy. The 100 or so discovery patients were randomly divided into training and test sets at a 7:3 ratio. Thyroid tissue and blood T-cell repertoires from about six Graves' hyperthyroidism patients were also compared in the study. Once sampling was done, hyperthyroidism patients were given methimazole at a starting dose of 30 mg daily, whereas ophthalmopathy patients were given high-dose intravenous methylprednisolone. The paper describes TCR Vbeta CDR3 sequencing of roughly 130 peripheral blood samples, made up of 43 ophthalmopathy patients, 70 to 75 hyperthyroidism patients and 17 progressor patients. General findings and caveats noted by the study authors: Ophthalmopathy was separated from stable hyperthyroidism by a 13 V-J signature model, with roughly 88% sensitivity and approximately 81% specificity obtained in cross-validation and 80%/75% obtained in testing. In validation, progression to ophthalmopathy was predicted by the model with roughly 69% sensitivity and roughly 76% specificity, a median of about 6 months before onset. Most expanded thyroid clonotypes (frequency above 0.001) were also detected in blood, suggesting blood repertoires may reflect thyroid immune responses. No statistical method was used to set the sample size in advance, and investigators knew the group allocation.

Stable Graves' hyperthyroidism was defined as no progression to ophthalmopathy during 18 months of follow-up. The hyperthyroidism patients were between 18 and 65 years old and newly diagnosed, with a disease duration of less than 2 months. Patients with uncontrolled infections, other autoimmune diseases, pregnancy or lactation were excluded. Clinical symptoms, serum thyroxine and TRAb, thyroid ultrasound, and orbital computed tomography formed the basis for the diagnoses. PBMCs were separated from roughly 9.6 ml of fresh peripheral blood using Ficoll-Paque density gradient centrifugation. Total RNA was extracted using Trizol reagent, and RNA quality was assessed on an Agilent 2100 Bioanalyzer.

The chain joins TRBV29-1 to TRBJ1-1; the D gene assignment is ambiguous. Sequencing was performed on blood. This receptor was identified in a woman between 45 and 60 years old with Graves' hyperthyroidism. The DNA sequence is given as TGCAGCGTCAAAGAGGGTCCGGGCACTGAAGCTTTCTTT. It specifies CSVKEGPGTEAFF.